The sequence of this TCR beta chain was determined in a study of beta chain features in type 1 diabetes. On this clone itself: Its antigen is as yet unknown.

Study results and caveats: Insertions were fewer and deletions more numerous at VDJ junctions in type 1 diabetes patients. A moderate, significant TCRB CDR3 shortening appeared in type 1 diabetes across four CD4+ subsets.

There are 14 residues in the CDR3. V lost 2 bases and J 4 bases, leaving 10 bases between the germline ends. Germline V gene lookup returns CDR1 SGHNT and CDR2 YYREEE (reference sequence). Sequenced material consisted of expressed TCRB transcripts (all of the isolated RNA was reverse transcribed). TCRdb's table, derived via immunoSEQ multiplex PCR, lists solely in-frame clones and lacks some. The table lists some 44,000 clones, approximately 68% of them singletons. Source material: Tregs from blood. The V and J genes are TRBV5-4 and TRBJ1-3; D is unclear. This clonotype was sampled from a woman younger than 35 with type 1 diabetes. DNA of the CDR3: TGTGCCAGCAGCTTTTTAGAGGGAGGAAACACCATATATTTT. Protein sequence: CASSFLEGGNTIYF. The whole variable domain, filled in from reference TRBV5-4 and TRBJ1-3, reads ETGVTQSPTHLIKTRGQQVTLRCSSQSGHNTVSWYQQALGQGPQFIFQYYREEENGRGNFPPRFSGLQFPNYSSELNVNALELDDSALYLCASSFLEGGNTIYFGEGSWLTVV.